The rows below give T cell receptor beta chains drawn from one sample of a study of cytomegalovirus exposure and HLA in healthy donors. The table came from immunoSEQ multiplex PCR; TCRdb's copy has only in-frame clones and leaves some out. Of about 160,000 clones listed, around 79% are singletons. Sequences were obtained from PBMCs. The receptors stem from a man between 40 and 49 years old in good health and CMV-seronegative. Both conserved end residues are part of each CDR3. A D gene is named only where the DNA matches it firmly. Clone sizes are given selectively: once, few, many, or a class where the clone is expanded.

CDR3aa: CASSFRLAGLNEQFF
CDR3nt: TGTGCCAGCAGCTTCCGACTAGCGGGGCTCAATGAGCAGTTCTTC
abundance: .
v_gene: TRBV7-2
j_gene: TRBJ2-1
d_gene: TRBD2

CDR3aa: CASSLGGASGANGLTF
CDR3nt: TGTGCCAGCAGCCTGGGGGGGGCCTCTGGGGCCAACGGCCTGACTTTC
abundance: .
v_gene: TRBV9
j_gene: TRBJ2-6
d_gene: .

CDR3aa: CASSPGHRNSGANGLTF
CDR3nt: TGCGCCAGCAGCCCGGGACACCGGAACTCTGGGGCCAACGGCCTGACTTTC
abundance: .
v_gene: TRBV5-1
j_gene: TRBJ2-6
d_gene: .

CDR3aa: CASRGESRSQPQHF
CDR3nt: TGCGCCAGCAGGGGCGAAAGCCGCAGTCAGCCCCAGCATTTT
abundance: few
v_gene: TRBV10-2
j_gene: TRBJ1-5
d_gene: .

CDR3aa: CASSDPSRAGTDTQYF
CDR3nt: TGTGCCAGCAGTGACCCCAGCAGAGCGGGCACAGATACGCAGTATTTT
abundance: .
v_gene: TRBV2
j_gene: TRBJ2-3
d_gene: .

CDR3aa: CASSPGTGAGANVLTF
CDR3nt: TGTGCCAGCTCACCGGGGACAGGGGCGGGGGCCAACGTCCTGACTTTC
abundance: once
v_gene: TRBV18
j_gene: TRBJ2-6
d_gene: TRBD1

CDR3aa: CASSSSGTITGELFF
CDR3nt: TGTGCTAGCAGCTCCAGCGGGACCATCACCGGGGAGCTGTTTTTT
abundance: .
v_gene: TRBV7-7
j_gene: TRBJ2-2
d_gene: TRBD2

CDR3aa: CASSLASGQYNEQFF
CDR3nt: TGTGCCAGCAGCTTAGCGAGTGGGCAATACAATGAGCAGTTCTTC
abundance: .
v_gene: TRBV7-9
j_gene: TRBJ2-1
d_gene: .

CDR3aa: CASSSQETQYF
CDR3nt: TGTGCCAGCAGCTCTCAGGAGACCCAGTACTTC
abundance: .
v_gene: TRBV7-2
j_gene: TRBJ2-5
d_gene: .

CDR3aa: CASSLEWGRGIYGYTF
CDR3nt: TGTGCCAGCAGTTTAGAGTGGGGCCGGGGGATATATGGCTACACCTTC
abundance: .
v_gene: TRBV27
j_gene: TRBJ1-2
d_gene: .

CDR3aa: CASSPLAGAHEQYF
CDR3nt: TGTGCCAGCAGCCCCCTAGCGGGAGCTCACGAGCAGTACTTC
abundance: .
v_gene: TRBV7-8
j_gene: TRBJ2-7
d_gene: TRBD2

CDR3aa: CASSRRAGYEQYF
CDR3nt: TGTGCCAGCAGTCGCAGGGCTGGCTACGAGCAGTACTTC
abundance: .
v_gene: TRBV27
j_gene: TRBJ2-7
d_gene: .

CDR3aa: CASSPGTYQETQYF
CDR3nt: TGTGCCAGCAGTCCCGGGACATACCAAGAGACCCAGTACTTC
abundance: .
v_gene: TRBV28
j_gene: TRBJ2-5
d_gene: .

CDR3aa: CASSQGQGRSYEQYF
CDR3nt: TGTGCCAGCAGCCAGGGACAGGGAAGGTCCTACGAGCAGTACTTC
abundance: few
v_gene: TRBV7-2
j_gene: TRBJ2-7
d_gene: TRBD1

CDR3aa: CASSQDKRVTYEQYF
CDR3nt: TGTGCCAGCAGCCAAGACAAGCGGGTAACCTACGAGCAGTACTTC
abundance: .
v_gene: TRBV14
j_gene: TRBJ2-7
d_gene: .

CDR3aa: CASSASGALSYEQYF
CDR3nt: TGTGCCAGCAGCGCTAGCGGTGCACTGTCCTACGAGCAGTACTTC
abundance: .
v_gene: TRBV7-9
j_gene: TRBJ2-7
d_gene: TRBD2

CDR3aa: CASCRTSGTGTDTQYF
CDR3nt: TGTGCCAGCTGTCGGACTAGCGGGACAGGCACAGATACGCAGTATTTT
abundance: few
v_gene: TRBV18
j_gene: TRBJ2-3
d_gene: TRBD2

CDR3aa: CASSPKGRVNPYNEQFF
CDR3nt: TGCGCCAGCAGCCCTAAGGGGAGGGTGAACCCCTACAATGAGCAGTTCTTC
abundance: once
v_gene: TRBV5-1
j_gene: TRBJ2-1
d_gene: TRBD2

CDR3aa: CASTPFGGSTGSEQFF
CDR3nt: TGTGCCAGCACCCCTTTCGGCGGGAGCACTGGGAGTGAGCAGTTCTTC
abundance: .
v_gene: TRBV28
j_gene: TRBJ2-1
d_gene: TRBD2

CDR3aa: CSASRDTEAFF
CDR3nt: TGCAGTGCTAGTCGGGATACTGAAGCTTTCTTT
abundance: few
v_gene: TRBV20-1
j_gene: TRBJ1-1
d_gene: .

CDR3aa: CASSPGFVRGRDIIYF
CDR3nt: TGTGCCAGCAGCCCAGGATTCGTCCGAGGGAGGGACATCATATATTTT
abundance: .
v_gene: TRBV28
j_gene: TRBJ1-3
d_gene: .

CDR3aa: CASRTDRDYNYGYTF
CDR3nt: TGTGCCAGCAGGACCGACAGGGATTATAACTATGGCTACACCTTC
abundance: few
v_gene: TRBV27
j_gene: TRBJ1-2
d_gene: TRBD1

CDR3aa: CASSSRTGQGYGYTF
CDR3nt: TGTGCCAGCAGCTCAAGGACAGGCCAGGGCTATGGCTACACCTTC
abundance: .
v_gene: TRBV6-1
j_gene: TRBJ1-2
d_gene: TRBD1

CDR3aa: CASSLAGFGETQYF
CDR3nt: TGTGCCAGCAGTCTAGCGGGATTCGGGGAGACCCAGTACTTC
abundance: .
v_gene: TRBV28
j_gene: TRBJ2-5
d_gene: TRBD2

CDR3aa: CASSLEILDTQYF
CDR3nt: TGCGCCAGCAGCTTGGAGATACTAGATACGCAGTATTTT
abundance: .
v_gene: TRBV5-1
j_gene: TRBJ2-3
d_gene: .

CDR3aa: CASSFRDRADSNQPQHF
CDR3nt: TGTGCCAGTAGTTTCCGGGACAGGGCGGATAGCAATCAGCCCCAGCATTTT
abundance: few
v_gene: TRBV19
j_gene: TRBJ1-5
d_gene: TRBD1

CDR3aa: CASSPYGIEAGETQYF
CDR3nt: TGTGCCAGCAGCCCCTACGGCATAGAGGCGGGAGAGACCCAGTACTTC
abundance: .
v_gene: TRBV12-1
j_gene: TRBJ2-5
d_gene: .

CDR3aa: CASSTGHQETQYF
CDR3nt: TGTGCCAGCAGCACGGGACATCAAGAGACCCAGTACTTC
abundance: .
v_gene: TRBV11-2
j_gene: TRBJ2-5
d_gene: .

CDR3aa: CASSNTGNYRPQHF
CDR3nt: TGTGCCAGCTCAAACACAGGGAACTATCGGCCCCAGCATTTT
abundance: .
v_gene: TRBV18
j_gene: TRBJ1-5
d_gene: .

CDR3aa: CSVERGGFDNEQFF
CDR3nt: TGCAGCGTTGAAAGAGGAGGGTTTGACAATGAGCAGTTCTTC
abundance: .
v_gene: TRBV29-1
j_gene: TRBJ2-1
d_gene: .

CDR3aa: CASSLVLARNEQFF
CDR3nt: TGCGCCAGCAGCTTGGTACTAGCGAGGAATGAGCAGTTCTTC
abundance: .
v_gene: TRBV5-1
j_gene: TRBJ2-1
d_gene: TRBD2

CDR3aa: CASSPQGPRTEAFF
CDR3nt: TGTGCCAGCAGTCCACAGGGTCCGAGGACTGAAGCTTTCTTT
abundance: .
v_gene: TRBV27
j_gene: TRBJ1-1
d_gene: .

CDR3aa: CASSFRGNYGYTF
CDR3nt: TGTGCCAGCAGTTTTAGGGGTAACTATGGCTACACCTTC
abundance: .
v_gene: TRBV27
j_gene: TRBJ1-2
d_gene: .

CDR3aa: CASSQGLFGYTF
CDR3nt: TGTGCCAGCAGCCAAGGTTTATTTGGCTACACCTTC
abundance: .
v_gene: TRBV14
j_gene: TRBJ1-2
d_gene: .

CDR3aa: CASSIGAVYNEQFF
CDR3nt: TGTGCCAGCAGCATTGGGGCGGTCTACAATGAGCAGTTCTTC
abundance: .
v_gene: TRBV21-1
j_gene: TRBJ2-1
d_gene: .

CDR3aa: CASSIQGTDTQYF
CDR3nt: TGTGCCAGTAGTATCCAGGGGACAGATACGCAGTATTTT
abundance: .
v_gene: TRBV19
j_gene: TRBJ2-3
d_gene: .

CDR3aa: CSSSPLLGGANTEAFF
CDR3nt: TGTTCCAGCAGCCCCTTGCTGGGAGGGGCGAACACTGAAGCTTTCTTT
abundance: .
v_gene: TRBV7-9
j_gene: TRBJ1-1
d_gene: .

CDR3aa: CASSSAYEQYF
CDR3nt: TGTGCCAGCAGCTCAGCCTACGAGCAGTACTTC
abundance: .
v_gene: TRBV5-8
j_gene: TRBJ2-7
d_gene: .

CDR3aa: CASSLRAPGQGEDTQYF
CDR3nt: TGTGCCAGCAGCTTACGCGCCCCCGGACAGGGTGAGGATACGCAGTATTTT
abundance: .
v_gene: TRBV11-2
j_gene: TRBJ2-3
d_gene: TRBD1

CDR3aa: CAISKEPFPGTKDNEQFF
CDR3nt: TGTGCCATCAGTAAAGAACCTTTCCCCGGGACTAAGGACAATGAGCAGTTCTTC
abundance: once
v_gene: TRBV10-3
j_gene: TRBJ2-1
d_gene: TRBD2

CDR3aa: CASSRDREIEREGRYF
CDR3nt: TGTGCCAGCAGCCGCGACAGGGAGATTGAGCGGGAGGGCCGGTACTTC
abundance: .
v_gene: TRBV4-2
j_gene: TRBJ2-5
d_gene: TRBD2

CDR3aa: CASSVGPGTRAYEQYF
CDR3nt: TGTGCCAGCAGCGTAGGTCCCGGGACTAGGGCCTACGAGCAGTACTTC
abundance: .
v_gene: TRBV9
j_gene: TRBJ2-7
d_gene: TRBD2